A selection of T cell receptor beta chains follows, all from one sample in a study of regulatory T cells in long-lasting Graves disease. TCRdb processed the multiplex PCR reads anew with MiXCR; each CDR3 protein has one entry. The data show about 660,000 distinct CDR3 sequences, around 30% seen once. The input for sequencing was peripheral blood mononuclear cells (PBMCs), taken when the disease was refractory, from a patient treated with antithyroid drugs. The receptors were gathered from a female donor with Graves disease. Each CDR3 is given with its conserved first and last residue. Each record gives: CDR3 protein, V gene, D gene. D genes are given only for firm matches.

cdr3_aa: CASSLRTSGTSYEQYF
v_call: TRBV12-3/TRBV12-4
d_call: TRBD2

cdr3_aa: CASGQTYEQYF
v_call: TRBV10-3
d_call: NA

cdr3_aa: CASSRGDGNQPQHF
v_call: TRBV12-3/TRBV12-4
d_call: NA

cdr3_aa: CASSTRDTFIGNTEAFF
v_call: TRBV19
d_call: NA

cdr3_aa: CASSYGPPREQYF
v_call: TRBV6-5
d_call: NA

cdr3_aa: CASRLTGSLSPLHF
v_call: TRBV5-8
d_call: TRBD1

cdr3_aa: CASSESVMTDTGELFF
v_call: TRBV6-1
d_call: NA

cdr3_aa: CSAPNAGNTIYF
v_call: TRBV20-1
d_call: NA

cdr3_aa: CAIMGTRGGDEQFF
v_call: TRBV10-3
d_call: TRBD2

cdr3_aa: CASSYSGGTVEAFF
v_call: TRBV6-6
d_call: NA

cdr3_aa: CASSLSVRGRVYEQYF
v_call: TRBV27
d_call: NA

cdr3_aa: CASSFAQQGVQPQHF
v_call: TRBV28
d_call: TRBD1

cdr3_aa: CSGGTGTPGNTIYF
v_call: TRBV29-1
d_call: NA

cdr3_aa: CASSPQVGQPQHF
v_call: TRBV7-6
d_call: NA

cdr3_aa: CSARRTGGYGYTF
v_call: TRBV20-1
d_call: TRBD1

cdr3_aa: CSVEGEEETQYF
v_call: TRBV29-1
d_call: NA

cdr3_aa: CASSLRASLSGYTF
v_call: TRBV9
d_call: NA

cdr3_aa: CASSSMTEARNGYTF
v_call: TRBV13
d_call: NA

cdr3_aa: CSVESGRTYGYTF
v_call: TRBV29-1
d_call: NA

cdr3_aa: CASRGRRSGENYGYTF
v_call: TRBV13
d_call: NA

cdr3_aa: CASSDRENSPLHF
v_call: TRBV9
d_call: NA

cdr3_aa: CASSLVGSGTEAFF
v_call: TRBV11-2
d_call: NA

cdr3_aa: CASLESSGNTEAFF
v_call: TRBV28
d_call: NA

cdr3_aa: CASSLFKTSGYQETQYF
v_call: TRBV27
d_call: TRBD2

cdr3_aa: CASSYEPPGETQYF
v_call: TRBV6-5
d_call: NA

cdr3_aa: CASRPRRENTGELFF
v_call: TRBV5-1
d_call: NA

cdr3_aa: CASSVLTGETQYF
v_call: TRBV9
d_call: NA

cdr3_aa: CSVEDRGSGANVLTF
v_call: TRBV29-1
d_call: NA

cdr3_aa: CSVDRQGHGYTF
v_call: TRBV29-1
d_call: NA

cdr3_aa: CASSLGWGLAKNIQYF
v_call: TRBV5-1
d_call: NA

cdr3_aa: CATSALGPSGSYEQYF
v_call: TRBV24-1
d_call: TRBD2

cdr3_aa: CASSYPEGGNQETQYF
v_call: TRBV13
d_call: TRBD2

cdr3_aa: CASSVGSATLYNEQFF
v_call: TRBV6-2/TRBV6-3
d_call: NA

cdr3_aa: CAISARDGRRGTEAFF
v_call: TRBV10-3
d_call: NA

cdr3_aa: CATSPRGDYGYTF
v_call: TRBV28
d_call: NA

cdr3_aa: CASSFPGQGYTEAFF
v_call: TRBV7-8
d_call: TRBD1